What follows are 9 T cell receptor beta chains derived from one specimen sequenced in a study of glioma-infiltrating T cells (dated by TCRdb to 2016 to 2017). Sequenced on an Illumina MiSeq. TCR alpha and beta CDR3 regions were amplified with the iRepertoire nested amplicon-rescue multiplex PCR (arm-PCR) platform from RNA. TCRdb reprocessed the public reads (quality trimming at Q25 with fastp, clone calling with MiXCR) and kept in-frame beta chains. Every CDR3 protein is listed once, alongside the most common genes and DNA of its rows. The sample table holds more than 300,000 distinct CDR3 sequences, of which about two fifths were seen once. The ten largest clones represent around 12% of the sample. Sequencing was done on a sample of glioma tissue, nonneoplastic brain tissue, or PBMCs (not recorded which). The receptor set was obtained from a human donor with low-grade glioma or glioblastoma, undergoing nonglioma brain surgery, or in good health (not recorded which).

This chain connects TRBV19 to TRBJ2-3; 7 bases are shared with TRBD2. Trimming removed 5 bases from V and 2 bases from J; junction bases left unmatched: 4. The CDR3 sequence is 14 residues long. Germline-derived CDR1 and CDR2 are LNHDA and SQIVND (reference sequence). The CDR3 loop reads CASSPLAITDTQYF. DNA for the CDR3: TGTGCCAGTAGTCCACTAGCGATCACAGATACGCAGTATTTT.

This chain connects TRBV20-1 to TRBJ2-7; no clear D. Germline loops: CDR1 DFQATT, CDR2 SNEGSKA (reference sequence). CDR3 length: 13 amino acids. V dropped 1 base and J dropped 3 bases, with 10 bases sitting between them. CDR3 amino acids: CSARVAANYEQYF. In DNA, the CDR3 is TGCAGTGCTAGAGTGGCAGCTAACTACGAGCAGTACTTC.

This clonotype was recorded a few times. V usage is TRBV28 and J usage is TRBJ2-5, with 7 bases fitting TRBD1. CDR1 is MDHEN, CDR2 SYDVKM, per germline. The CDR3 sequence is 16 residues long. V trimming: 7 bases; J trimming: 1 base; junction bases outside the gene matches: 12. CDR3 DNA sequence: TGTGCCAGCACCGACCCCGGGACAGAGATCCAAGAGACCCAGTACTTC. Protein product: CASTDPGTEIQETQYF.

The chain recombines TRBV15 with TRBJ2-7; D not certain. This CDR3 has 14 residues. Trimming took off 3 bases at V and 3 bases at J, with 12 bases between the two ends. Germline V gives CDR1 LNHNV, CDR2 YYDKDF (reference sequence). CDR3 in DNA: TGTGCCACCAGCAGGGAACCTACCTACTACGAGCAGTACTTC. Amino acids: CATSREPTYYEQYF.

Only a few counts were recorded for this clonotype. The rearrangement uses TRBV2 and TRBJ1-2, with D uncertain. Trimming cost V 5 bases and J 1 base, with 5 bases left between them. The CDR3 length is 12 residues. Germline V gives CDR1 SNHLY, CDR2 FYNNEI. The CDR3 spells CASSTVNYGYTF. In DNA, the CDR3 is TGTGCCAGCAGTACAGTTAACTATGGCTACACCTTC.

This chain uses TRBV30 with TRBJ2-1; weak D call: TRBD2 (6 bases). This CDR3 region has 14 residues. V gave up 5 bases and J gave up 10 bases, with 21 bases separating them. Germline loops: CDR1 GTSNPN, CDR2 SVGIG (reference sequence). The CDR3 DNA reads as TGTGCCTGGGGATCTGGCGGGACGCAAAGGGAGCAGTTCTTC. Protein: CAWGSGGTQREQFF. Using reference TRBV30 and TRBJ2-1 for the parts outside the CDR3, the full variable domain is SQTIHQWPATLVQPVGSPLSLECTVEGTSNPNLYWYRQAAGRGLQLLFYSVGIGQISSEVPQNLSASRPQDRQFILSSKKLLLSDSGFYLCAWGSGGTQREQFFGPGTRLTVL.

The chain links TRBV25-1 to TRBJ1-2; the D is unclear. CDR1 is MGHDK and CDR2 is SYGVNS in the germline V gene. The CDR3 runs to 13 residues. The V and J ends lost 0 bases and 8 bases respectively, with 10 bases between them. DNA for the CDR3: TGTGCCAGCAGTGAATATGGGTGGCGCGGCTACACCTTC. Encoded protein: CASSEYGWRGYTF.

Note on this clonotype: Since a much larger clone is just one base distant, this may be a read error. The chain uses TRBV10-3 and TRBJ1-1; unclear D gene. The CDR3 runs 12 residues. CDR1 is ENHRY and CDR2 is SYGVKD in the germline V gene. CDR3 DNA sequence: TGTGCCATCGGCGTCGGATACACTGAAGCTCTCTTT. It yields the protein CAIGVGYTEALF.

As regards this clonotype: It may be a read error: a sequence one base away is much more abundant. The rearrangement joins TRBV27 to TRBJ2-1; no reliable D call. Germline V gene data show CDR1 as MNHEY and CDR2 as SMNVEV (reference sequence). The CDR3 has 16 residues. In DNA, the CDR3 is TGTGCCAGAAGTTTAACCGTCGAGCTGCGGTACAATGAGCAGTTCTTC. Its translation is CARSLTVELRYNEQFF.